The 6 T cell receptor beta chains below were found in one sample sequenced in a study of neoadjuvant nivolumab and ipilimumab in lung cancer. Only in-frame clones appear in the TCRdb table, and some are missing; sequencing was by immunoSEQ multiplex PCR. The sample includes some 9,300 clones, under 90% of them seen just once. The starting material was tumor tissue, obtained after neoadjuvant nivolumab, alone or with ipilimumab, at or shortly before surgery. The receptors here all came from an adult with non-small cell lung cancer.

The V and J genes are TRBV5-1 and TRBJ1-3, with D possibly TRBD1 on 5 matching bases. From germline, CDR1 is SGHRS and CDR2 YFSETQ. Trimming took off 0 bases at V and 2 bases at J, with 9 bases between the two ends. The CDR3 loop spans 15 amino acids. For the CDR3, the DNA is TGCGCCAGCAGCTTGGCCGCAGGGCCTGGAAACACCATATATTTT. Residues: CASSLAAGPGNTIYF.

The J gene is TRBJ2-2, the V gene TRBV7-8; D is possibly TRBD2 (5 bases). The CDR3 is 15 amino acids. Germline values: CDR1 SGHVS, CDR2 FQNEAQ. V was shortened by 6 bases and J by 7 bases, with 18 bases between the two germline ends. The CDR3 reads CASRGDSILLGELFF. CDR3 DNA sequence: TGTGCCAGCAGGGGAGACTCAATCTTACTCGGGGAGCTGTTTTTT.

The V gene is TRBV25-1, the J gene TRBJ2-7; D is uncertain. The CDR3 runs 12 residues. Trimming removed 6 bases at V and 4 bases at J, with 10 bases between. Germline V CDR1 and CDR2: MGHDK, SYGVNS. The CDR3 region is CASRGETYEQYF. The CDR3 DNA reads TGTGCCAGCAGGGGTGAGACTTACGAGCAGTACTTC.

This clone was recorded once. The chain recombines TRBV7-9 with TRBJ2-1; D is uncertain. The CDR3 has 12 residues. Germline assignment: CDR1 SEHNR and CDR2 FQNEAQ (reference sequence). Trimming took off 4 bases at V and 6 bases at J, with 7 bases between the two ends. DNA for the CDR3: TGTGCCAGCAGCTCGAGCATCAATGAGCAGTTCTTC. It encodes CASSSSINEQFF.

The V and J genes are TRBV5-1 and TRBJ2-5; 7 nucleotides line up with TRBD1. The CDR3 sequence is 14 residues long. Germline CDR1 is SGHRS and CDR2 is YFSETQ. V shed 4 bases and J 9 bases; nucleotides not matched to a gene: 12. The CDR3 reads CASSEGDSQTAQYF. As DNA, the CDR3 is TGCGCCAGCAGCGAGGGGGACAGCCAGACGGCCCAGTACTTC.

V and J are TRBV5-5 and TRBJ2-1; D ambiguous. Germline V gene sequence: CDR1 SGHKS, CDR2 YYEKEE (reference sequence). This CDR3 spans 13 amino acids. V gave up 3 bases and J gave up 7 bases, with 11 bases separating them. The chain's CDR3 is CASSSTTANEQFF. CDR3 DNA sequence: TGTGCCAGCAGCTCAACGACGGCGAATGAGCAGTTCTTC.